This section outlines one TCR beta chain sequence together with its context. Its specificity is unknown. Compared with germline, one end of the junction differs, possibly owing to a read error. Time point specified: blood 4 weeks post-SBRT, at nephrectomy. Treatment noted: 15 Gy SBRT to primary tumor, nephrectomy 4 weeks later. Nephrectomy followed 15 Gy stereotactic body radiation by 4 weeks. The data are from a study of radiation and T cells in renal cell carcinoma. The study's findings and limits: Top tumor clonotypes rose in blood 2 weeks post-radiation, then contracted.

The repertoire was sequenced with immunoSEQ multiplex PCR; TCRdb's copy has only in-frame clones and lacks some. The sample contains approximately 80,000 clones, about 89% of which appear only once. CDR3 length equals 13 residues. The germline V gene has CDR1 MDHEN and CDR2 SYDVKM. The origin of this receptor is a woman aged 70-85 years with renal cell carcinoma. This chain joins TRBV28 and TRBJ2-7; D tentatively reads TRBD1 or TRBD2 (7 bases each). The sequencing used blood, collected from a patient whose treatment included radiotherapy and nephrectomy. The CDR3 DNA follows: TGTGCAAGCAGGGGGGGGGCAACCTACGAGCAGTACTTC. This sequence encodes CASRGGATYEQYF.